A selection of T cell receptor beta chains follows, all from one sample in a study of Ad26.COV2.S vaccination and SARS-CoV-2 variants. The assay was immunoSEQ multiplex PCR, and TCRdb's table has in-frame clones only and misses some. Among about 280,000 clones listed, 87% were seen once. The sample here was peripheral blood, taken in a trial of Ad26.COV2.S vaccine versus placebo. These receptor sequences come from a person aged 18 to 65 who received the Ad26.COV2.S COVID-19 vaccine or a placebo. CDR3s include the opening cysteine and the closing phenylalanine or tryptophan.

>TRBV19
CASHPGLAGLYNEQFF
>TRBV2
CASSVAGYTIYF
>TRBV3-1/TRBV3-2
CASSQGTGGSNQPQHF
>TRBV30
CAWAAVAINEQYF
>TRBV7-9
CASSQGMGQGHGYTF
>TRBV20-1
CSASLDPQAAPLHF
>TRBV4-2
CASSQMSGPSTDTQYF
>TRBV7-2
CASSQEGLGGSRAKNIQYF
>TRBV6-5
CASGRLAIKGDIQYF
>TRBV19
CASSSQDRGYEQYF
>TRBV3-1/TRBV3-2
CASSPRGGSSYEQYF
>TRBV4-1
CASSQPRHPDTEAFF
>TRBV7-8
CASSAEGGWGEKLFF
>TRBV12-3/TRBV12-4
CASRRGLIQYF
>TRBV5-5
CASSIISTTVPYEQYF
>TRBV18
CASSLAAGGSLDQPQHF
>TRBV2
CASRASGYEQYF
>TRBV2
CASSLVQGRETQYF
>TRBV7-2
CASSLAFRGASGANVLTF
>TRBV9
CASSSWDSLEQYF
>TRBV7-2
CASSYAVSARPGELFF
>TRBV6-2/TRBV6-3
CASSYTSYEQYF
>TRBV2
CASSVQRGLGGELFF
>TRBV7-9
CASSLGGTGYTF
>TRBV19
CASRDLAGNSYEQYF
>TRBV6-5
CASSYSADSNTEAFF
>TRBV19
CASSIDRRNPDRTFNYGYTF
>TRBV7-9
CASSPTGSGELFF
>TRBV5-1
CASISGNEQYF
>TRBV6-6
CASSSVFYNEQFF
>TRBV7-9
CASSTGLAGEDEQYF
>TRBV29-1
CSVSILAANTGELFF
>TRBV27
CASSLSYKSSGNTIYF
>TRBV18
CASSRRVGGGDEQYF
>TRBV12-5
CASGLSPGQQNTEAFF
>TRBV11-1
CASSAGLVGLDTQYF
>TRBV19
CASSPQGLSYNSPLHF
>TRBV5-1
CASSLAPGNGYTF
>TRBV27
CASSLFRSSYNEQFF
>TRBV6-5
CASSYSSGGAGDTQYF
>TRBV6-6
CASSQGTAFYNEQFF
>TRBV3-1/TRBV3-2
CASGGLAGDADTQYF
>TRBV21-1
CASSKEGRRNSPLHF
>TRBV5-1
CASSLDSYYEQYF
>TRBV7-2
CASSLERGQYNQPQHF
>TRBV5-1
CASSIAGRANTEAFF
>TRBV6-2/TRBV6-3
CASSWTRRNTEAFF
>TRBV30
CAWNPGENYGYTF